These 32 T cell receptor beta chains originate from one sample sequenced in a study of shared clonotypes between healthy human individuals. Measured with immunoSEQ multiplex PCR; TCRdb has only the in-frame clones, and not every one. The sample includes a few hundred thousand clones, more than 95% of them seen just once. The sequenced sample consisted of naive CD4+ T cells sorted from blood. Subset of the sample: CD45RA+ positively selected. These receptors were taken from a woman aged 30 to 39 in good health.

This chain joins TRBV18 and TRBJ1-3; D unclear. Trimming took off 0 bases at V and 6 bases at J, with 12 bases between the two ends. The CDR3 spans 15 residues. Looked up from germline, CDR1 is KGHSH and CDR2 is LQKENI. The CDR3 nucleotides are TGTGCCAGCTCACCACCGAATAGGGATGTAAACACCATATATTTT. Translated, it gives CASSPPNRDVNTIYF.

The chain links TRBV7-2 to TRBJ1-5; D gene ambiguous. Trimming pared 2 bases from V and 5 bases from J, leaving 4 bases between. Germline V gene sequence: CDR1 SGHTA, CDR2 FQGNSA. This CDR3 is built from 12 residues. The CDR3 DNA follows: TGTGCCAGCAGCTTAATCGATCAGCCCCAGCATTTT. Its translation is CASSLIDQPQHF.

V is TRBV6-5 and J is TRBJ1-5, with 7 bases that match TRBD1. Germline-derived CDR1 and CDR2 are MNHEY and SVGAGI. V dropped 0 bases and J dropped 3; count of bases not matched to a gene: 2. The CDR3 has 15 residues. CDR3 sequence: CASSYSGTVNQPQHF. CDR3 DNA sequence: TGTGCCAGCAGTTACTCCGGGACAGTCAATCAGCCCCAGCATTTT.

This chain uses TRBV27 with TRBJ1-2; no clear D gene. V was pared by 1 base and J by 4 bases, with 10 bases between. The CDR3 is 14 amino acids. Germline assignment: CDR1 MNHEY and CDR2 SMNVEV (reference sequence). The CDR3 nucleotides are TGTGCCAGCAGTTTATATTCAGGACTCTATGGCTACACCTTC. Translation: CASSLYSGLYGYTF.

The chain carries TRBV29-1 and TRBJ2-5; D could derive from TRBD1 or TRBD2 (5 bases each). The CDR3 is 12 amino acids. Germline V gene lookup returns CDR1 SQVTM and CDR2 ANQGSEA. V lost 4 bases and J lost 4, with 10 bases in between. The CDR3 loop reads CSVGQGVETQYF. The CDR3 region has the DNA TGCAGCGTTGGGCAGGGAGTAGAGACCCAGTACTTC.

The chain couples TRBV19 to TRBJ2-6, with D uncertain. Germline values: CDR1 LNHDA, CDR2 SQIVND (reference sequence). V was shortened by 5 bases and J by 4 bases, with 12 bases between the two germline ends. The CDR3 has 15 amino acids. This chain's CDR3 is CASSRSAPGANVLTF. For the CDR3, the DNA is TGTGCCAGTAGTCGGTCAGCTCCAGGGGCCAACGTCCTGACTTTC.

V is TRBV7-8 and J is TRBJ1-5; no reliable D call. Germline CDR1 and CDR2: SGHVS and FQNEAQ. V was cut by 4 bases and J by 2 bases, with 9 bases left in between. The CDR3 is made up of 14 amino acids. The CDR3 spells CASSSDLGNQPQHF. In DNA form, the CDR3 reads TGTGCCAGCAGCTCCGACTTGGGCAATCAGCCCCAGCATTTT. Using reference TRBV7-8 and TRBJ1-5 for the parts outside the CDR3, the full variable domain is GAGVSQSPRYKVAKRGQDVALRCDPISGHVSLFWYQQALGQGPEFLTYFQNEAQLDKSGLPSDRFFAERPEGSVSTLKIQRTQQEDSAVYLCASSSDLGNQPQHFGDGTRLSIL.

CDR3 sequence reads: CASNPPHAGAYNEQFF. The CDR3 coding sequence is TGTGCCAGCAACCCCCCACACGCGGGAGCCTACAATGAGCAGTTCTTC. The V call is TRBV28, the J call TRBJ2-1, with 7 bases identical to TRBD2. In germline, CDR1 is MDHEN, CDR2 SYDVKM. V was pared by 7 bases and J by 2 bases, with 11 bases of the junction left unmatched. This CDR3 comprises 16 residues.

V and J are TRBV7-2 and TRBJ2-2; 8 nucleotides align to TRBD1. Germline lookup yields CDR1 SGHTA and CDR2 FQGNSA. The CDR3 is 14 amino acids. The ends lost 10 bases at V and 2 bases at J; junction bases unmatched: 6. CDR3 bases: TGTGCCACCAGGGACAGGAGAAACACCGGGGAGCTGTTTTTT. As protein: CATRDRRNTGELFF.

The V and J genes are TRBV5-1 and TRBJ2-7; D is ambiguous. V shed 0 bases and J shed 2 bases, with 6 bases lying between them. In germline, CDR1 is SGHRS, CDR2 YFSETQ. CDR3 length: 13 amino acids. CDR3 nucleotide sequence: TGCGCCAGCAGCTTGGATGCAGCCTACGAGCAGTACTTC. This translates into CASSLDAAYEQYF.

V is TRBV6-5 and J is TRBJ1-6, with 8 bases that match TRBD1. This CDR3 is 14 amino acids long. V was pared by 4 bases and J by 7 bases, with 3 bases of the junction left unmatched. Per germline, CDR1 MNHEY and CDR2 SVGAGI. CDR3 loop: CASSSDRVNSPLHF. DNA of the CDR3: TGTGCCAGCAGTTCGGACAGGGTAAATTCACCCCTCCACTTT.

J is TRBJ1-1 and V is TRBV10-3, with TRBD1 identical over 8 bases. Trimming removed 2 bases from V and 3 bases from J; junction bases left unmatched: 5. The germline V gene encodes CDR1 ENHRY and CDR2 SYGVKD. CDR3 length: 15 amino acids. DNA of the CDR3: TGTGCCATCAGTGAGGGAGGGACAGGTGACACTGAAGCTTTCTTT. Its protein product is CAISEGGTGDTEAFF.

This chain connects TRBV6-1 to TRBJ1-2, with unresolved D. Trimming took 4 bases from V and 5 from J, leaving 5 bases between them. The CDR3 contains 11 residues. CDR1 and CDR2 from the germline V gene are MNHNS and SASEGT. In DNA, the CDR3 is TGTGCCAGCAGTGTTCGGTATGGCTACACCTTC. Translation: CASSVRYGYTF.

This chain uses TRBV6-1 with TRBJ2-2; D remains unclear. The CDR3 spans 14 residues. V lost 9 bases and J 3 bases, leaving 14 bases between the germline ends. CDR1 and CDR2 (germline): MNHNS, SASEGT. CDR3 region: CASTLLRDTGELFF. Here the CDR3 DNA reads TGTGCCAGTACCCTTTTACGGGACACCGGGGAGCTGTTTTTT.

This chain uses TRBV5-6 with TRBJ1-1, with 8 bases that match TRBD1. The J segment lost 6 bases and the V segment lost 0 bases, leaving 13 bases of the junction unmatched. CDR3 length equals 17 residues. The germline gives CDR1 SGHDT, CDR2 YYEEEE. In DNA form, the CDR3 reads TGTGCCAGCAGCTTGGCCCTAGGCAGGGGGCTAGAGGCTGAAGCTTTCTTT. Its protein is CASSLALGRGLEAEAFF.

This rearrangement joins TRBV18 to TRBJ2-1; D assignment may be TRBD1 or TRBD2 (5 bases each). The CDR3 extends over 15 amino acids. Deletions cut 1 base from V and 7 bases from J, with 14 bases between. Germline V gene sequence: CDR1 KGHSH, CDR2 LQKENI. The CDR3 DNA is TGTGCCAGCTCACCACGGCAGGGTGGGGAGAATGAGCAGTTCTTC. Translating it yields CASSPRQGGENEQFF.

This clone was seen a handful of times. The rearrangement links TRBV14 to TRBJ1-1; D is uncertain. Trimming left V 1 base short and J 0 bases short, with 12 bases between. CDR1 and CDR2 from the germline V gene are SGHDN and FVKESK. The CDR3 is 16 amino acids. CDR3 loop: CASSQGVGEVNTEAFF. As DNA, the CDR3 is TGTGCCAGCAGCCAAGGCGTCGGGGAGGTGAACACTGAAGCTTTCTTT.

The rearrangement uses TRBV6-5 and TRBJ1-1; TRBD1 is a possible D gene (5 bases). V was trimmed by 2 bases and J by 7 bases, leaving 11 bases between them. The CDR3 length is 13 residues. Germline V gene sequence: CDR1 MNHEY, CDR2 SVGAGI. The CDR3 nucleotides read TGTGCCAGCAGTTACCGGGGTCAGGGTGAAGCTTTCTTT. This codes for CASSYRGQGEAFF.

This chain connects TRBV19 to TRBJ1-2; 8 nucleotides agree with TRBD1. J was trimmed by 7 bases and V by 8 bases; bases with no gene match: 9. Germline V gene sequence: CDR1 LNHDA, CDR2 SQIVND (reference sequence). The CDR3 covers 13 residues. The CDR3 reads CASSTGGDSGYTF. DNA of the CDR3: TGTGCCAGTTCAACAGGGGGTGATAGTGGCTACACCTTC. The variable domain in full, completed from reference TRBV19 and TRBJ1-2, reads DGGITQSPKYLFRKEGQNVTLSCEQNLNHDAMYWYRQDPGQGLRLIYYSQIVNDFQKGDIAEGYSVSREKKESFPLTVTSAQKNPTAFYLCASSTGGDSGYTFGSGTRLTVV.

The gene calls are TRBV21-1 and TRBJ1-5. TRBV21-1 is a pseudogene. This CDR3 is built from 16 residues. Here the CDR3 DNA reads TGTGCCACCGCATTCGGGGCTGGGTATAGCAATCAGCCCCAGCATTTT. Translation gives CATAFGAGYSNQPQHF.

The rearrangement links TRBV7-9 to TRBJ2-1; 7 bases fit TRBD2. V was clipped by 7 bases and J by 2 bases; unmatched bases: 11. The CDR3 sequence is 16 residues long. Germline loops: CDR1 SEHNR, CDR2 FQNEAQ (reference sequence). As DNA, the CDR3 is TGTGCCAGCAACGCGGGGCTAGCGGAAGCCTACAATGAGCAGTTCTTC. This translates into CASNAGLAEAYNEQFF.

The chain uses TRBV5-6 and TRBJ2-7; a possible D gene is TRBD2 (6 bases). With 6 bases removed from V and 2 bases from J, the gap between germline ends came to 15 bases. Looked up from germline, CDR1 is SGHDT and CDR2 is YYEEEE. The CDR3 totals 14 residues. The CDR3 protein is CASTTQGLPYEQYF. CDR3 nucleotides: TGTGCCAGCACAACCCAGGGACTGCCCTACGAGCAGTACTTC.

The genes are TRBV19 and TRBJ1-5, with D unclear. Trimming cost V 4 bases and J 7 bases, with 11 bases left between them. The CDR3 sequence is 13 residues long. CDR1 and CDR2 from the germline V gene are LNHDA and SQIVND (reference sequence). CDR3 sequence: CASSSSTRQPQHF. As DNA, the CDR3 is TGTGCCAGTAGTAGCTCTACACGGCAGCCCCAGCATTTT.

CDR3 amino acids: CASKPRQATNEKLFF. CDR3 nucleotides: TGTGCCAGCAAACCCAGACAGGCAACTAATGAAAAACTGTTTTTT. The chain employs TRBV12-1 and TRBJ1-4; TRBD1 was called by the table and not checked on the DNA. TRBV12-1 has pseudogene status. This CDR3 contains 15 residues.

This chain uses TRBV27 with TRBJ2-3; 14 bases align to TRBD2. This CDR3 comprises 19 residues. V trimming: 5 bases; J trimming: 2 bases; junction bases outside the gene matches: 12. Germline lookup yields CDR1 MNHEY and CDR2 SMNVEV (reference sequence). Here the CDR3 reads CASSRPGLAGGLPTDTQYF. The CDR3 DNA reads TGTGCCAGCAGTAGACCCGGACTAGCGGGAGGACTACCCACAGATACGCAGTATTTT.

The sample holds one count of this clone. The chain combines TRBV10-1 with TRBJ1-1; 7 bases agree with TRBD1. The V gene end was trimmed by 6 bases and the J gene end by 4 bases; junction bases not matched to a gene: 8. This CDR3 comprises 14 residues. CDR1 is WNHNN and CDR2 is SYGVQD in the germline V gene (reference sequence). In DNA, the CDR3 is TGCGCCAGCAGCGCAGGGGGTTGGAGCACTGAAGCTTTCTTT. Protein sequence: CASSAGGWSTEAFF.

This chain links TRBV11-2 with TRBJ2-3, with 8 bases aligning to TRBD2. The V gene end was trimmed by 4 bases and the J gene end by 5 bases; junction bases not matched to a gene: 11. CDR3 length equals 16 residues. The germline gives CDR1 SGHAT, CDR2 FQNNGV. DNA for the CDR3: TGTGCCAGCAGCTGGTGGAGCCTAGCGGGCCTAGATACGCAGTATTTT. Its translation: CASSWWSLAGLDTQYF.

This rearrangement joins TRBV7-3 to TRBJ2-1; 11 nucleotides agree with TRBD2. Germline V gene lookup returns CDR1 SGHTA and CDR2 FQGTGA. Trimming took 5 bases from V and 7 from J; bases not matched to a gene: 7. CDR3 length: 15 amino acids. CDR3: CASSPSLAGGNEQFF. CDR3 bases: TGTGCCAGCAGCCCCAGTCTAGCGGGAGGTAATGAGCAGTTCTTC.

This rearrangement joins TRBV4-1 to TRBJ2-1; tentatively, D is TRBD1 (6 bases). V lost 0 bases, J lost 9 bases, and 15 bases lay in between. The CDR3 spans 15 residues. Germline CDR1 is MGHRA and CDR2 is YSYEKL. CDR3 bases: TGCGCCAGCAGCCAAGATGGACAGTACTACGGTGAGCAGTTCTTC. Its protein is CASSQDGQYYGEQFF.

The rearrangement links TRBV7-2 to TRBJ2-1, with D possibly TRBD2 on 5 matching bases. Germline V gene data show CDR1 as SGHTA and CDR2 as FQGNSA. Trimming cost V 5 bases and J 0 bases, with 11 bases left between them. The CDR3 has 15 amino acids. CDR3 loop: CASSGAAASYNEQFF. The CDR3 DNA reads TGTGCCAGCAGCGGAGCAGCGGCCTCCTACAATGAGCAGTTCTTC.

The rearrangement links TRBV6-5 to TRBJ2-2; D is ambiguous. CDR3 length: 15 amino acids. The germline V and J ends were trimmed by 2 bases and 0 bases, with 7 bases remaining between them. Germline CDR1 is MNHEY and CDR2 is SVGAGI. The CDR3 bases are TGTGCCAGCAGTTACGGGCTAGCGAACACCGGGGAGCTGTTTTTT. Encoded protein: CASSYGLANTGELFF.

The rearrangement links TRBV10-3 to TRBJ1-1; 8 bases match TRBD1. The CDR3 is 16 residues long. Germline CDR1 and CDR2: ENHRY and SYGVKD. The V and J ends lost 0 bases and 1 base, in that order; junction bases with no gene match: 4. The CDR3: CAISESTGDPNTEAFF. The CDR3 DNA reads TGTGCCATCAGTGAGTCGACAGGGGACCCGAACACTGAAGCTTTCTTT.